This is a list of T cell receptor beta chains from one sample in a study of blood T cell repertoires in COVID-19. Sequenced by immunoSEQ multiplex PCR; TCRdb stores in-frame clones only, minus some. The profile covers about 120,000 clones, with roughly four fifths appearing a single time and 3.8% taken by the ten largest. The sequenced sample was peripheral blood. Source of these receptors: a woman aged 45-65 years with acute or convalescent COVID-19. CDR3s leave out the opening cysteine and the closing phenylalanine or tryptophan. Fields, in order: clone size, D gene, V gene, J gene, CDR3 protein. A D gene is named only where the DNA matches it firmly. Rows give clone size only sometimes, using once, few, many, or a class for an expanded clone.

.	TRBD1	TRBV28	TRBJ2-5	ASKGAPYQETQY
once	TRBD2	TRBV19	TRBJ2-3	ASSPTSGGAIDTQY
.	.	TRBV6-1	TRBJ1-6	ASSEWETTGTERRAPLH
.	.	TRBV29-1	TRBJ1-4	SVGWGRDEKLF
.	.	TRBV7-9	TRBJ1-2	ASSLEGNHGYT
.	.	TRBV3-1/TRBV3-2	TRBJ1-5	ASSQEGGSGNQPQH
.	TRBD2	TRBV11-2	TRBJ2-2	ASSASLGTSGTGELF
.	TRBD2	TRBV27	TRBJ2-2	ATKSGGYTGELF
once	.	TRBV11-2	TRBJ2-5	ASSPTYGETQY
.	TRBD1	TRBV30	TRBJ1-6	AWVRDRDNSPLH
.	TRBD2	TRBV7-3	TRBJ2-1	ASSRSGGENYNEQF